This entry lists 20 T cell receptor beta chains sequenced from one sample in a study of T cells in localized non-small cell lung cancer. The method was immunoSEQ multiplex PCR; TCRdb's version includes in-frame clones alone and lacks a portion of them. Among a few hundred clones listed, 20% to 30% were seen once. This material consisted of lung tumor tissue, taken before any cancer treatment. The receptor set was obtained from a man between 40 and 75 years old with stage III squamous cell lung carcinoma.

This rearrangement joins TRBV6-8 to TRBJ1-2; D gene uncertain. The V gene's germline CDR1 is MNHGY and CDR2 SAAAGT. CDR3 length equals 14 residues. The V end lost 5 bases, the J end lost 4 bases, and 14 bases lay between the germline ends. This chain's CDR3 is CASSETSTAYGYTF. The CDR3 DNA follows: TGTGCCAGCAGTGAGACTTCGACGGCCTATGGCTACACCTTC.

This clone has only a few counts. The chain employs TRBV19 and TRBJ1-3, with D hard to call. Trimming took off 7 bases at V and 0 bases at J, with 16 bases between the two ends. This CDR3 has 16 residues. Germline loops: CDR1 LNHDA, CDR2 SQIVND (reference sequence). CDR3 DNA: TGTGCCAGTAAGATCGGCGGAGCATTCTCTGGAAACACCATATATTTT. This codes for CASKIGGAFSGNTIYF.

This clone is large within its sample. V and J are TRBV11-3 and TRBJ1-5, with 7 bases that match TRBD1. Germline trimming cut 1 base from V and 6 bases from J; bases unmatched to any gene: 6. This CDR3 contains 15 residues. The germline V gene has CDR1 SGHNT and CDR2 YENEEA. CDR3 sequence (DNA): TGTGCCAGCAGCTTAGGAGGGGGCGTCAGTCAGCCCCAGCATTTT. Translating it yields CASSLGGGVSQPQHF.

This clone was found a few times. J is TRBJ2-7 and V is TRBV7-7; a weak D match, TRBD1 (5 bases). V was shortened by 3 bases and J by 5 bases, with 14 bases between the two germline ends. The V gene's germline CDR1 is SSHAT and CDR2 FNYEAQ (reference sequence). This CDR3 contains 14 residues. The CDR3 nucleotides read TGTGCCAGCAGCTTGCAACAGGAAGTTAACGAGCAGTACTTC. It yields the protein CASSLQQEVNEQYF.

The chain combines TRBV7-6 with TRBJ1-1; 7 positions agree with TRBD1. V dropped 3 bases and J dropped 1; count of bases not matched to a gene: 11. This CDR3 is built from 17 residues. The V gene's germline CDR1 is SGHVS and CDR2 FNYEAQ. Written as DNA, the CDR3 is TGTGCCAGCAGCTTCCCTAGACAGGGTCGGGGGAACACTGAAGCTTTCTTT. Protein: CASSFPRQGRGNTEAFF.

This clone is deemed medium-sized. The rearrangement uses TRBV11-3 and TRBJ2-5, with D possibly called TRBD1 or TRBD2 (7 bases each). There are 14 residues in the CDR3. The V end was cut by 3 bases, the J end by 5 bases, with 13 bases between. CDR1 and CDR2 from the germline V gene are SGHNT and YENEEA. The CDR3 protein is CASSFSRGGETQYF. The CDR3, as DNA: TGTGCCAGCAGCTTCAGCAGGGGGGGTGAGACCCAGTACTTC. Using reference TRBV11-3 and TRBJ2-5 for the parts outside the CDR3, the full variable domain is EAGVVQSPRYKIIEKKQPVAFWCNPISGHNTLYWYLQNLGQGPELLIRYENEEAVDDSQLPKDRFSAERLKGVDSTLKIQPAELGDSAVYLCASSFSRGGETQYFGPGTRLLVL.

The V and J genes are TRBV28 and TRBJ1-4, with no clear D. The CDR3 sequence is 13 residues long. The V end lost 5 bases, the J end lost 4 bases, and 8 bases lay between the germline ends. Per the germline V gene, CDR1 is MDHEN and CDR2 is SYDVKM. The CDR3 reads CASSGQLNEKLFF. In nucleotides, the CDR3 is TGTGCCAGCAGTGGGCAGCTTAATGAAAAACTGTTTTTT. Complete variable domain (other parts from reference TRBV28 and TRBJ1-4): DVKVTQSSRYLVKRTGEKVFLECVQDMDHENMFWYRQDPGLGLRLIYFSYDVKMKEKGDIPEGYSVSREKKERFSLILESASTNQTSMYLCASSGQLNEKLFFGSGTQLSVL.

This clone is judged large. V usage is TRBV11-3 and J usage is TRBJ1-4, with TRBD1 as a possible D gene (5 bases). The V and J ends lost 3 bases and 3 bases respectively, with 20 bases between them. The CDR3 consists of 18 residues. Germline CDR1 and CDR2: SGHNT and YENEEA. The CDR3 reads CASSFYPRLGTSNEKLFF. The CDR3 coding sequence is TGTGCCAGCAGCTTTTATCCAAGATTGGGGACTTCTAATGAAAAACTGTTTTTT.

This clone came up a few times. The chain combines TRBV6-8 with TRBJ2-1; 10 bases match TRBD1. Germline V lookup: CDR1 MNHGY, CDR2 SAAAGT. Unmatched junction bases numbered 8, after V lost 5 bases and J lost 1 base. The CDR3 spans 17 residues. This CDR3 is CASSATGQGESYNEQFF. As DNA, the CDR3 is TGTGCCAGCAGTGCAACCGGACAGGGGGAGTCCTACAATGAGCAGTTCTTC.

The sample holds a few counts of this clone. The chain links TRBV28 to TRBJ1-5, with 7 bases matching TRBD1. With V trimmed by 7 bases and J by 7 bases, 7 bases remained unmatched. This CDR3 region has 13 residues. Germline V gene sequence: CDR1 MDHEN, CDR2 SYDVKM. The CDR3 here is CASMTGYLQPQHF. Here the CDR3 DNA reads TGTGCCAGCATGACAGGGTATCTGCAGCCCCAGCATTTT.

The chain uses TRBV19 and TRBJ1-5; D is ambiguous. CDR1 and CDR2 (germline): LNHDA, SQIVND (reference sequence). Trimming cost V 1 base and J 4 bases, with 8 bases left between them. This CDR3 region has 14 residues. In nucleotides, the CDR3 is TGTGCCAGTAGTATAGCCAGCAAGAATCAGCCCCAGCATTTT. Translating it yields CASSIASKNQPQHF.

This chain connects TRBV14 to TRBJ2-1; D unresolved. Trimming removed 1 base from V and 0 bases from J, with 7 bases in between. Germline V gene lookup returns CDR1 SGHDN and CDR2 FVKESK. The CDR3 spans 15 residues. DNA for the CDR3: TGTGCCAGCAGCCAAGTTCTGGGCTCCTACAATGAGCAGTTCTTC. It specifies CASSQVLGSYNEQFF.

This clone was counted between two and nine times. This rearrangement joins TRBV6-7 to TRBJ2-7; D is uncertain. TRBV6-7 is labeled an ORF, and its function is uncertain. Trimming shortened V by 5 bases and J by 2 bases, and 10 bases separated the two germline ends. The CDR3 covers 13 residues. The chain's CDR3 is CASSEAMAYEQYV. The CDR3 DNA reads TGTGCCAGCAGTGAAGCCATGGCCTACGAGCAGTACGTC.

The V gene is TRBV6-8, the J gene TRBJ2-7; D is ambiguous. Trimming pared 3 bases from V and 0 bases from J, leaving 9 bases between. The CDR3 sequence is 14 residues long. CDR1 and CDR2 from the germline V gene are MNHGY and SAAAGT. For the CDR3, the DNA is TGTGCCAGCAGTTATGCTGGTACCTCCTACGAGCAGTACGTC. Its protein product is CASSYAGTSYEQYV.

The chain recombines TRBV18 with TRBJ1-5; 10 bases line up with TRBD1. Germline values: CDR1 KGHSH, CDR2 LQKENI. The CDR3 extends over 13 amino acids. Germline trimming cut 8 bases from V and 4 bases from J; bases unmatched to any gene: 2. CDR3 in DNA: TGTGCCAGCCGACAGGGGGCAAATCAGCCCCAGCATTTT. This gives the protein CASRQGANQPQHF.

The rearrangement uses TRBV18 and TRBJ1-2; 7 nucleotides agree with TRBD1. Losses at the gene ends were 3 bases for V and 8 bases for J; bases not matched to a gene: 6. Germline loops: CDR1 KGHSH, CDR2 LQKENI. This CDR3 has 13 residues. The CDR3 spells CASSPRTGFGYTF. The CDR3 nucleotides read TGTGCCAGCTCACCGCGGACAGGATTCGGCTACACCTTC.

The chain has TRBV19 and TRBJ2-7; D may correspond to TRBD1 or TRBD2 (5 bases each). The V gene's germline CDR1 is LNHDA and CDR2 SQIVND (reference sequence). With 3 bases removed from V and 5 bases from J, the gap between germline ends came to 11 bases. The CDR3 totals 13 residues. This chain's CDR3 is CASSIGDVNEQYF. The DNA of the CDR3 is TGTGCCAGTAGTATCGGGGACGTGAACGAGCAGTACTTC.

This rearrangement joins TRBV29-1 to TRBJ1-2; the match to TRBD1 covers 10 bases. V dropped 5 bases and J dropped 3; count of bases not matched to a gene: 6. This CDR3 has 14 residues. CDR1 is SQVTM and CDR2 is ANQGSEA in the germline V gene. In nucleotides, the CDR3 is TGCAGCGTTCGGGACAGGGGAGTCTACTATGGCTACACCTTC. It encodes CSVRDRGVYYGYTF.

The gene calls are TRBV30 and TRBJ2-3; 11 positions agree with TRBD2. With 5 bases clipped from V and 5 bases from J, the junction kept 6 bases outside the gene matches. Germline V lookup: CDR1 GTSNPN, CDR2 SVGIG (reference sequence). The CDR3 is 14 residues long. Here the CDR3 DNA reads TGTGCCTGGGAACTAGCGGGGGTGGTAGATACGCAGTATTTT. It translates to CAWELAGVVDTQYF.

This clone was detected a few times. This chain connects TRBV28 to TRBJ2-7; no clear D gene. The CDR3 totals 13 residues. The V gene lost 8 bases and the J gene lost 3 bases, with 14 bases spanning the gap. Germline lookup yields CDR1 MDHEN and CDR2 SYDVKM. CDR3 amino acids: CASQWPLSYEQYF. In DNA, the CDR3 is TGTGCCAGCCAATGGCCCCTTAGCTACGAGCAGTACTTC.